A single sample is the source of the 12 T cell receptor beta chains below, sequenced in a study of response to subunit inactivated influenza vaccine. TCRdb itself ran the RT-PCR reads through MiXCR, one entry per CDR3 protein. The data hold some 300,000 distinct CDR3 sequences, with about 20% observed a single time. The material sequenced was PBMCs from blood, taken approximately 20 months after vaccination. Receptors originate from a man aged 45 to 70 who received an inactivated influenza vaccine.

This clonotype was counted between two and nine times. The chain couples TRBV24-1 to TRBJ2-1; D ambiguous. This CDR3 region has 13 residues. V gave up 1 base and J gave up 8 bases, with 8 bases separating them. Germline values: CDR1 KGHDR, CDR2 SFDVKD. The CDR3 loop is CATSDFQADEQFF. The CDR3 DNA sequence: TGTGCCACCAGTGATTTTCAAGCCGATGAGCAGTTCTTC.

This sequence joins TRBV5-5 and TRBJ1-1; possible D gene TRBD1, 5 bases. Germline V gene sequence: CDR1 SGHKS, CDR2 YYEKEE (reference sequence). The CDR3 runs to 14 residues. Trimming shortened V by 4 bases and J by 1 base, and 11 bases separated the two germline ends. CDR3 region: CASSVDMSNTEAFF. CDR3 nucleotides: TGTGCCAGCAGCGTGGACATGTCGAACACTGAAGCTTTCTTT.

This chain links TRBV4-2 with TRBJ1-5; TRBD1 matches 7 bases. Germline assignment: CDR1 LGHNA and CDR2 YNFKEQ. Unmatched junction bases numbered 2, after V lost 1 base and J lost 2 bases. This CDR3 is built from 15 residues. As DNA, the CDR3 is TGTGCCAGCAGCCAAGTGGGGACAGGCAATCAGCCCCAGCATTTT. Translation gives CASSQVGTGNQPQHF.

This clonotype was detected only a few times. The J gene is TRBJ1-3, the V gene TRBV3-1; D uncertain. Germline CDR1 reads LGHDT; CDR2 reads YNNKEL (reference sequence). Trimming stripped 0 bases from V and 0 bases from J, with 15 bases between. This CDR3 has 18 residues. The CDR3 sequence is CASSQDLSARVSGNTIYF. The CDR3 DNA reads as TGTGCCAGCAGCCAAGATCTATCGGCCCGGGTCTCTGGAAACACCATATATTTT.

This clonotype was observed a few times. The J gene is TRBJ1-4, the V gene TRBV7-2; 8 bases agree with TRBD1. Germline V gene data show CDR1 as SGHTA and CDR2 as FQGNSA. This CDR3 has 15 amino acids. J lost 8 bases, V lost 5 bases, and 10 bases had no gene match. As DNA, the CDR3 is TGTGCCAGCAGCACCGACAGGGGAGGCAACGAAAAACTGTTTTTT. Translation: CASSTDRGGNEKLFF.

This clonotype has just a few counts. The V call is TRBV12-3 or TRBV12-4, the J call TRBJ2-2; 10 bases are a match to TRBD1. Trimming took 6 bases from V and 5 from J; bases not matched to a gene: 9. The CDR3 is made up of 16 amino acids. CDR3 region: CASSPTWGQGTGELFF. The CDR3, as DNA: TGTGCCAGCAGCCCAACCTGGGGACAGGGGACCGGGGAGCTGTTTTTT.

The chain employs TRBV15 and TRBJ2-2, with TRBD2 matching 10 bases. V was clipped by 2 bases and J by 5 bases; unmatched bases: 2. The CDR3 is 15 residues long. Germline-derived CDR1 and CDR2 are LNHNV and YYDKDF (reference sequence). CDR3 sequence (DNA): TGTGCCACCAGCAGATCACTAGCGGGGACCGGGGAGCTGTTTTTT. It yields the protein CATSRSLAGTGELFF.

This clonotype was seen a few times. The chain combines TRBV6-2 or TRBV6-3 with TRBJ2-1; D possibly uses TRBD1 or TRBD2 (5 bases each). The germline V gene has CDR1 MNHEY and CDR2 SVGEGT. The length of the CDR3 is 13 residues. V lost 7 bases, J lost 4 bases, and 11 bases lay in between. CDR3 sequence reads: CASTIGAYNEQFF. The CDR3 DNA reads as TGTGCCAGCACTATCGGGGCTTACAATGAGCAGTTCTTC.

This clonotype has more than one count but fewer than ten. This chain connects TRBV25-1 to TRBJ1-1, with D unresolved. The CDR3 sequence is 14 residues long. The V and J ends lost 7 bases and 0 bases respectively, with 12 bases between them. The V gene's germline CDR1 is MGHDK and CDR2 SYGVNS. CDR3 bases: TGTGCCAGCACCGAGGGCGGCTTGAACACTGAAGCTTTCTTT. Amino acids: CASTEGGLNTEAFF.

The chain links TRBV20-1 to TRBJ2-1; unclear D gene. Trimming stripped 1 base from V and 0 bases from J, with 10 bases between. This CDR3 contains 15 residues. Germline assignment: CDR1 DFQATT and CDR2 SNEGSKA (reference sequence). The CDR3 DNA follows: TGCAGTGCTAGAGGGCGGAGACTCTCCTACAATGAGCAGTTCTTC. It encodes CSARGRRLSYNEQFF.

In its sample, this clonotype was seen a few times. The chain has TRBV7-9 and TRBJ1-2, with TRBD1 matching over 8 bases. Germline trimming cut 5 bases from V and 7 bases from J; bases unmatched to any gene: 6. The CDR3 spans 13 residues. Germline V gene sequence: CDR1 SEHNR, CDR2 FQNEAQ (reference sequence). CDR3 sequence reads: CASSEDRGSGYTF. The CDR3 DNA reads as TGTGCCAGCAGCGAAGACAGGGGCTCTGGCTACACCTTC.

This clonotype was seen ten or more times. The chain uses TRBV6-2 or TRBV6-3 and TRBJ1-2, with TRBD1 as a possible D gene (6 bases). CDR1 is MNHEY and CDR2 is SVGEGT in the germline V gene. The V end was cut by 5 bases, the J end by 2 bases, with 9 bases between. The CDR3 runs to 13 residues. CDR3 DNA sequence: TGTGCCAGCAGTGACAGGTTAAACTATGGCTACACCTTC. This translates into CASSDRLNYGYTF.